The sequence of this T cell receptor (beta chain) was determined in a study of regulatory T cells in long-lasting Graves disease. The J segment lost 9 bases and the V segment lost 6 bases, leaving 19 bases of the junction unmatched. Germline loops: CDR1 LGHNT, CDR2 FRNRAP. The CDR3 runs to 17 residues. Ten or more counts support this clonotype. The time point is: newly diagnosed GD, antithyroid drugs for less than 3 months. RNA extracted from PBMCs served as the sequencing template. Graves' disease diagnosis was established per American Thyroid Association guidelines. For TCR beta, libraries came from iRepertoire HTBI primers and Arm-PCR of CDR3 regions. Each CDR3 protein gets one entry after TCRdb re-called the multiplex PCR reads with MiXCR. This sample has around 470,000 distinct CDR3 sequences, with 11% to 15% found just once. These data were likewise used in another study, on T cells in Graves' hyperthyroidism and ophthalmopathy. That work states: Graves' hyperthyroidism is called stable when ophthalmopathy does not progress within 18 months. Patients between 18 and 65 years old had hyperthyroidism, newly diagnosed and lasting under 2 months. Patients showing uncontrolled infection, other autoimmune disease, pregnancy or lactation were ineligible.

This clonotype originated in a woman in her fifties or sixties with Graves disease. The sample here was peripheral blood mononuclear cells (PBMCs), taken at new diagnosis, from a patient treated with antithyroid drugs. The V gene is TRBV12-5, the J gene TRBJ2-4, with 8 bases that match TRBD1. The CDR3 DNA follows: TGTGCTAGTGGCCAGAAACCCCCAGGACAGGGAGCTTGCATTCAGTACTTC. Translating gives CASGQKPPGQGACIQYF.